Shown below are 18 T cell receptor beta chains from a single sample sequenced in a study of EBV T-cell therapy then PD-1 blockade in nasopharyngeal carcinoma. Assay: immunoSEQ multiplex PCR; the TCRdb copy retains only in-frame clones and omits some. The data contain roughly 22,000 clones, roughly four fifths of them singletons. This sample's treatment: AdE1-LMPpoly-expanded autologous EBV-specific T-cell therapy followed by anti-PD-1 nivolumab. For these TCRs, the target antigens are not known. Sequencing was performed on CD8+ T cells from blood, taken at day -245 from a patient whose treatment included autologous EBV-specific T cells and nivolumab. These receptors were obtained from a man aged 35 to 55 with nasopharyngeal carcinoma.

V usage is TRBV2 and J usage is TRBJ1-2, with D maybe TRBD1 (6 bases). The CDR3 has 12 amino acids. The germline V and J ends were trimmed by 8 bases and 7 bases, with 14 bases remaining between them. Germline V gene sequence: CDR1 SNHLY, CDR2 FYNNEI. The CDR3 sequence: CASSGGGGGYTF. The CDR3 region has the DNA TGTGCCAGCTCGGGGGGGGGCGGTGGCTACACCTTC.

This chain connects TRBV4-3 to TRBJ2-7; TRBD1 matches at 9 bases. Germline loops: CDR1 LGHNA, CDR2 YSLEER. The CDR3 consists of 15 residues. The ends lost 4 bases at V and 0 bases at J; junction bases unmatched: 4. The CDR3 is CASSPGTGSSYEQYF. In DNA, the CDR3 is TGCGCCAGCAGCCCGGGGACAGGGAGCTCCTACGAGCAGTACTTC.

This clone has a handful of counts. The same CDR3 also results from other DNA sequences found in this sample. The chain joins TRBV5-4 to TRBJ1-1; D ambiguous. The V end lost 2 bases, the J end lost 2 bases, and 1 base lay between the germline ends. This CDR3 is built from 11 residues. Germline CDR1 and CDR2: SGHNT and YYREEE (reference sequence). The CDR3 reads CASSLNTEAFF. The CDR3 DNA sequence: TGTGCCAGCAGCTTAAACACTGAAGCTTTCTTT.

The chain recombines TRBV6-2 or TRBV6-3 with TRBJ2-7, with 7 bases that match TRBD1. This CDR3 contains 13 residues. Germline CDR1 and CDR2: MNHEY and SVGEGT. With V trimmed by 6 bases and J by 12 bases, 14 bases remained unmatched. CDR3 region: CASSIQGVGEMYF. The CDR3 DNA reads as TGTGCCAGCAGCATTCAGGGGGTAGGAGAAATGTACTTC.

This chain links TRBV7-8 with TRBJ2-3, with 9 bases matching TRBD2. The CDR3 runs to 15 residues. V lost 2 bases, J lost 5 bases, and 5 bases stayed unmatched. Germline V CDR1 and CDR2: SGHVS, FQNEAQ. CDR3 region: CASSLMLAGKDTQYF. CDR3 in DNA: TGTGCCAGCAGCTTAATGCTAGCGGGGAAAGATACGCAGTATTTT.

The chain carries TRBV2 and TRBJ2-7; TRBD1 matches at 7 bases. Germline V lookup: CDR1 SNHLY, CDR2 FYNNEI. The ends lost 6 bases at V and 0 bases at J; junction bases unmatched: 2. CDR3 size: 13 residues. The CDR3 is CASSDRVSYEQYF. The CDR3 region has the DNA TGTGCCAGCAGCGACAGGGTCTCCTACGAGCAGTACTTC.

DNA of the CDR3: TGTGCCAGCAGCTTAGCGTGGCAAACCTACAATGAGCAGTTCTTC. This encodes CASSLAWQTYNEQFF. This chain uses TRBV7-9 with TRBJ2-1; D is ambiguous. Germline assignment: CDR1 SEHNR and CDR2 FQNEAQ (reference sequence). The CDR3 is 15 amino acids. The V end lost 0 bases, the J end lost 2 bases, and 8 bases lay between the germline ends.

The CDR3 loop is CASRQGAYGYTF. For the CDR3, the DNA is TGTGCCAGCCGGCAGGGGGCTTATGGCTACACCTTC. The V call is TRBV9, the J call TRBJ1-2, with 8 bases that match TRBD1. The CDR3 loop spans 12 amino acids. Germline CDR1 reads SGDLS; CDR2 reads YYNGEE. Trimming cost V 7 bases and J 5 bases; bases outside gene matches: 4.

This rearrangement joins TRBV6-4 to TRBJ2-3; 9 positions agree with TRBD1. Per germline, CDR1 MRHNA and CDR2 SNTAGT. J lost 4 bases, V lost 2 bases, and 4 bases had no gene match. The CDR3 spans 15 residues. In DNA form, the CDR3 reads TGTGCCAGCAGTGACGCGGGACAGGGCCCAGATACGCAGTATTTT. It is translated as CASSDAGQGPDTQYF.

A few counts support this clone. The V gene is TRBV7-9, the J gene TRBJ2-5; TRBD2 agrees at 8 bases. CDR1 is SEHNR, CDR2 FQNEAQ, per germline (reference sequence). V shed 5 bases, J shed 4 bases, and the junction held 9 bases outside the gene matches. The CDR3 is 15 amino acids. CDR3 sequence: CASSPTSGATETQYF. CDR3 coding DNA: TGTGCCAGCAGCCCAACTAGCGGTGCCACAGAGACCCAGTACTTC.

The chain recombines TRBV11-2 with TRBJ2-7; 7 bases are shared with TRBD1. The trim removed 3 bases at V and 3 bases at J, leaving 17 bases unmatched. Germline V gives CDR1 SGHAT, CDR2 FQNNGV. CDR3 length: 18 residues. This CDR3 is CASSFRTLQGQRYYEQYF. The CDR3 coding sequence is TGTGCCAGCAGCTTCCGCACGCTCCAGGGACAGCGATACTACGAGCAGTACTTC.

V and J are TRBV18 and TRBJ1-1, with D possibly TRBD1 on 6 matching bases. Deletions cut 0 bases from V and 6 bases from J, with 17 bases between. The CDR3 length is 16 residues. Germline CDR1 KGHSH, CDR2 LQKENI. Written as DNA, the CDR3 is TGTGCCAGCTCACCACCTTCAGTACAGGGTCGGGCTGAAGCTTTCTTT. It is translated as CASSPPSVQGRAEAFF.

This chain uses TRBV10-3 with TRBJ1-2; no clear D gene. The CDR3 loop spans 13 amino acids. V lost 3 bases, J lost 8 bases, and 13 bases lay in between. CDR1 ENHRY and CDR2 SYGVKD come from the germline V gene. CDR3 sequence: CAISEISYRGYTF. Written as DNA, the CDR3 is TGTGCCATCAGTGAAATCTCATATCGGGGCTACACCTTC.

V is TRBV9 and J is TRBJ2-6; D is ambiguous. Per germline, CDR1 SGDLS and CDR2 YYNGEE. Between the trimmed V and J ends, which lost 6 bases and 0 bases, there was a span of 7 bases. The CDR3 consists of 14 residues. For the CDR3, the DNA is TGTGCCAGCACGACGGCCTCTGGGGCCAACGTCCTGACTTTC. It yields the protein CASTTASGANVLTF.

This chain links TRBV5-1 with TRBJ2-3; D is unresolved. The CDR3 is 15 amino acids. Germline CDR1 reads SGHRS; CDR2 reads YFSETQ. The V end lost 4 bases, the J end lost 5 bases, and 17 bases lay between the germline ends. The DNA of the CDR3 is TGCGCCAGCAGCCAGAGACCCACGAATGAAGATACGCAGTATTTT. Its translation: CASSQRPTNEDTQYF.

The chain joins TRBV5-1 to TRBJ1-1, with TRBD1 matching 7 bases. The germline CDR1 and CDR2 sequences are SGHRS and YFSETQ. This CDR3 has 14 residues. The ends lost 3 bases at V and 5 bases at J; junction bases unmatched: 7. The CDR3 is CASSWRQGGTEAFF. CDR3 coding DNA: TGCGCCAGCAGCTGGAGACAGGGAGGGACTGAAGCTTTCTTT. The complete variable domain, with remaining parts taken from reference TRBV5-1 and TRBJ1-1, reads KAGVTQTPRYLIKTRGQQVTLSCSPISGHRSVSWYQQTPGQGLQFLFEYFSETQRNKGNFPGRFSGRQFSNSRSEMNVSTLELGDSALYLCASSWRQGGTEAFFGQGTRLTVV.

The chain combines TRBV25-1 with TRBJ1-5; 7 positions match TRBD1. Losses at the gene ends were 6 bases for V and 3 bases for J; bases not matched to a gene: 5. The germline gives CDR1 MGHDK, CDR2 SYGVNS. This CDR3 spans 14 amino acids. CDR3 region: CASRGTDYNQPQHF. The CDR3 nucleotides read TGTGCCAGCAGGGGGACAGATTACAATCAGCCCCAGCATTTT.

The chain employs TRBV27 and TRBJ1-1; D is uncertain. The CDR3 has 13 residues. V lost 5 bases and J 1 base, leaving 8 bases between the germline ends. Germline lookup yields CDR1 MNHEY and CDR2 SMNVEV (reference sequence). CDR3 DNA sequence: TGTGCCAGCAGTCTGGACGGGAACACTGAAGCTTTCTTT. Amino acid sequence: CASSLDGNTEAFF.